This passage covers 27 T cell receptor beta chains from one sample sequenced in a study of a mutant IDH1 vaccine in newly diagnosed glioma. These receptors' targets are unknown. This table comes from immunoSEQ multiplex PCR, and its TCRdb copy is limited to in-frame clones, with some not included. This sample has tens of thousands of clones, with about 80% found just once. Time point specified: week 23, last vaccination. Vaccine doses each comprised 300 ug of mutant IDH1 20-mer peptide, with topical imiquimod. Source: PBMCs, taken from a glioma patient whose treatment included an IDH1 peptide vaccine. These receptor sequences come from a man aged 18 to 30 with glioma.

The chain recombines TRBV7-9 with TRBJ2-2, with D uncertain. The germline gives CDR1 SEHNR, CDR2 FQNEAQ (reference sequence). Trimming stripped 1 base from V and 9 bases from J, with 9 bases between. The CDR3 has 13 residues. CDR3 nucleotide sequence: TGTGCCAGCAGCTTAGTGACCCTAAGGGAGCTGTTTTTT. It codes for CASSLVTLRELFF.

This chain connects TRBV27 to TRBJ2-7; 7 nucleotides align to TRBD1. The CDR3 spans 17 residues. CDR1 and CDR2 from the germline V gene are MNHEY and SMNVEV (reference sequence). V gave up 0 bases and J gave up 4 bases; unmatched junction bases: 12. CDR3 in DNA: TGTGCCAGCAGTTTATCGGCTTCCGAGACAGGGTCATACGAGCAGTACTTC. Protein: CASSLSASETGSYEQYF.

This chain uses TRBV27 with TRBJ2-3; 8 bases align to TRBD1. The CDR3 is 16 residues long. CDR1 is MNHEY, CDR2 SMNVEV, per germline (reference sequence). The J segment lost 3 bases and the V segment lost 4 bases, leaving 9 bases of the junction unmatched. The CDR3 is CASSYPTGEGTDTQYF. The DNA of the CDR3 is TGTGCCAGCAGTTACCCGACAGGGGAAGGTACAGATACGCAGTATTTT.

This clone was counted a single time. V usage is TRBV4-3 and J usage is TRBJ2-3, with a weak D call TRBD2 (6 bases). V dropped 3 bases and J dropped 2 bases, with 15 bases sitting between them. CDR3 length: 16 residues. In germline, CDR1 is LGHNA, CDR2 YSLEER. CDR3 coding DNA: TGCGCCAGCAGCCAGAGGGAGGACGGCTACACAGATACGCAGTATTTT. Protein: CASSQREDGYTDTQYF.

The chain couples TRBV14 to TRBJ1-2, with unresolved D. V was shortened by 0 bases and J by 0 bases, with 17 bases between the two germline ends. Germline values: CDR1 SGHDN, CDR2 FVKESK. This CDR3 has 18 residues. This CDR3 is CASSQDRNRKVANYGYTF. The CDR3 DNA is TGTGCCAGCAGCCAAGATCGGAACAGAAAGGTGGCTAACTATGGCTACACCTTC.

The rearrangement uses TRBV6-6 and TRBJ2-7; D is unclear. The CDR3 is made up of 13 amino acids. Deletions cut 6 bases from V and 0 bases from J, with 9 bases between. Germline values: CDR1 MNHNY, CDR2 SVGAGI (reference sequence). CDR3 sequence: CASSRRLSYEQYF. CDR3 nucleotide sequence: TGTGCCAGCAGCCGCCGCCTCTCCTACGAGCAGTACTTC.

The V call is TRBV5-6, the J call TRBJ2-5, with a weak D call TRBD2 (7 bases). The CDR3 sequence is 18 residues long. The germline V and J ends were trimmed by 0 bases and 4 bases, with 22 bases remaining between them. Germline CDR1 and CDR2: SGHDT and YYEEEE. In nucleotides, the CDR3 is TGTGCCAGCAGCTTGGTTCGGGGGGCACTTACGTTCGGAGAGACCCAGTACTTC. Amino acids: CASSLVRGALTFGETQYF.

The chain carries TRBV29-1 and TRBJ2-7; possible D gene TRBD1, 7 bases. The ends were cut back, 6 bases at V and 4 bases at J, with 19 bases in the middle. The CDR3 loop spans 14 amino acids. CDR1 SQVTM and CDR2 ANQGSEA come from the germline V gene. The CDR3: CSVQPRDSGYEQYF. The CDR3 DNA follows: TGCAGCGTCCAACCCCGGGACAGCGGGTACGAGCAGTACTTC.

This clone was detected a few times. The CDR3 DNA reads TGTGCCAGCAGTTTTTTGGGGTATAGGGGGAATGAAAAACTGTTTTTT. Protein sequence: CASSFLGYRGNEKLFF. This chain uses TRBV28 with TRBJ1-4; tentative D call: TRBD1 (6 bases). This CDR3 comprises 16 residues. V dropped 3 bases and J dropped 5 bases, with 16 bases sitting between them. The germline V gene has CDR1 MDHEN and CDR2 SYDVKM.

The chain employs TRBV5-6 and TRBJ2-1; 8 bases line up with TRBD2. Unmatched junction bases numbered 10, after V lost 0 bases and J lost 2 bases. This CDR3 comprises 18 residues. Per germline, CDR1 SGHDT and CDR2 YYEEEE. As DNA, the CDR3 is TGTGCCAGCAGCTTGGGACTAGCGCTGGTGGTAGCCTACAATGAGCAGTTCTTC. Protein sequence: CASSLGLALVVAYNEQFF.

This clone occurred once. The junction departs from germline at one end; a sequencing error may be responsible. DNA of the CDR3: TGTGCCAGCACTCCGGGACTAGCCCAACTGCTTTTC. Amino acids: CASTPGLAQLLF. The rearrangement links TRBV6-1 to TRBJ2-7, with TRBD2 matching over 9 bases. The V gene's germline CDR1 is MNHNS and CDR2 SASEGT. There are 12 residues in the CDR3.

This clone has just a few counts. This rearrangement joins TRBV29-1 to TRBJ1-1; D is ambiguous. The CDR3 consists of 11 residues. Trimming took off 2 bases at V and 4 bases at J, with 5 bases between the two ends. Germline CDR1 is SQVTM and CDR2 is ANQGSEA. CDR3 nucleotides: TGCAGCGTTGAATCGGGCACTGAAGCTTTCTTT. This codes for CSVESGTEAFF. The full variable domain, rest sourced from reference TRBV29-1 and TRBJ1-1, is SAVISQKPSRDICQRGTSLTIQCQVDSQVTMMFWYRQQPGQSLTLIATANQGSEATYESGFVIDKFPISRPNLTFSTLTVSNMSPEDSSIYLCSVESGTEAFFGQGTRLTVV.

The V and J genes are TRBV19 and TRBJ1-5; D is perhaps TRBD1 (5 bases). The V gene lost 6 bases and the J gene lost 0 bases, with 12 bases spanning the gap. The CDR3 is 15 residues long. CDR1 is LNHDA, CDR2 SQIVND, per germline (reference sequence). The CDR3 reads CASRSQDYSNQPQHF. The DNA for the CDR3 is TGTGCCAGTAGATCACAGGACTATAGCAATCAGCCCCAGCATTTT.

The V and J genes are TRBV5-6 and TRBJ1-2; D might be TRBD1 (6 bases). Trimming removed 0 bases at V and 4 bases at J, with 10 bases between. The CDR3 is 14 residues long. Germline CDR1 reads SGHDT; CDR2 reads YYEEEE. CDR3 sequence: CASSLGTVGYGYTF. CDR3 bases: TGTGCCAGCAGCTTGGGGACAGTCGGCTATGGCTACACCTTC.

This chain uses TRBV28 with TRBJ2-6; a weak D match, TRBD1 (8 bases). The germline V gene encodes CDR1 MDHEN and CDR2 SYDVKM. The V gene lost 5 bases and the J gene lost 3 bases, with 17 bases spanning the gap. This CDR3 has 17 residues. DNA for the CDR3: TGTGCCAGCAGTGCGACAGGGGAGGGGTATGGGGCCAACGTCCTGACTTTC. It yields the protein CASSATGEGYGANVLTF.

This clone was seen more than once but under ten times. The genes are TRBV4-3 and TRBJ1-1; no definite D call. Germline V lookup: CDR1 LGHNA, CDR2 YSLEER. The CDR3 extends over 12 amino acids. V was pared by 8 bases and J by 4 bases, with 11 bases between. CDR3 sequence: CASSYGRTEAFF. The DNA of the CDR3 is TGCGCCAGCTCCTATGGACGCACTGAAGCTTTCTTT.

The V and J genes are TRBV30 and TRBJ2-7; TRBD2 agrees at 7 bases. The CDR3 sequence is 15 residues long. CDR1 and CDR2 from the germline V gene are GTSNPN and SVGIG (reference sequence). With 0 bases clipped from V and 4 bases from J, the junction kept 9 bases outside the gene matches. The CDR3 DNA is TGTGCCTGGAGTGTACTGGAGCGGGGCGGGTACGAGCAGTACTTC. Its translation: CAWSVLERGGYEQYF. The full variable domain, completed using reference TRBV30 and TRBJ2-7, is SQTIHQWPATLVQPVGSPLSLECTVEGTSNPNLYWYRQAAGRGLQLLFYSVGIGQISSEVPQNLSASRPQDRQFILSSKKLLLSDSGFYLCAWSVLERGGYEQYFGPGTRLTVT.

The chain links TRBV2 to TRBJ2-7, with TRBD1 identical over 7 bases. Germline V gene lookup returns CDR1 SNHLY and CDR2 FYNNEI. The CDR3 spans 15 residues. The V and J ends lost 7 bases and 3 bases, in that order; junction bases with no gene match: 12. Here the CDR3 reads CASTARLTGRYEQYF. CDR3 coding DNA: TGTGCCAGCACCGCTAGGTTGACAGGGCGCTACGAGCAGTACTTC. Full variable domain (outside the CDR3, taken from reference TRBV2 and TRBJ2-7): EPEVTQTPSHQVTQMGQEVILRCVPISNHLYFYWYRQILGQKVEFLVSFYNNEISEKSEIFDDQFSVERPDGSNFTLKIRSTKLEDSAMYFCASTARLTGRYEQYFGPGTRLTVT.

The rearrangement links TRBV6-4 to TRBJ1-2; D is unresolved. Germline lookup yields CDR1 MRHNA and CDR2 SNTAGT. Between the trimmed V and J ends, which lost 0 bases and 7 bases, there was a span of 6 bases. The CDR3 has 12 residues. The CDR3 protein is CASSDSKVGYTF. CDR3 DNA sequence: TGTGCCAGCAGTGACTCGAAAGTTGGCTACACCTTC.

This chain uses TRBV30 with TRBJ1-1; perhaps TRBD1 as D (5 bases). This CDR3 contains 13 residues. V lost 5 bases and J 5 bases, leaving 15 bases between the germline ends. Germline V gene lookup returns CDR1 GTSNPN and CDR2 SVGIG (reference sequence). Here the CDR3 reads CAWRWGVGTEAFF. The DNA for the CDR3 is TGTGCCTGGCGCTGGGGCGTTGGGACTGAAGCTTTCTTT.

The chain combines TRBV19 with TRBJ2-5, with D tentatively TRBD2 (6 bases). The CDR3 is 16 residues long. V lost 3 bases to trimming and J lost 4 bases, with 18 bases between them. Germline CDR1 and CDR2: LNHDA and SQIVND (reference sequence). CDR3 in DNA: TGTGCCAGTAGTATTCGCCCGCTAGCGAGTTCAGAGACCCAGTACTTC. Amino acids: CASSIRPLASSETQYF.

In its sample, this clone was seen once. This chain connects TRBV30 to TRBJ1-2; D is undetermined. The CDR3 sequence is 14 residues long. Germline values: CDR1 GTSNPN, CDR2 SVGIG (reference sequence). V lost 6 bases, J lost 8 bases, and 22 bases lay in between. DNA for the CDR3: TGTGCCTGCAACCGGGGAGGAATAACTATAGGCTACACCTTC. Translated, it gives CACNRGGITIGYTF. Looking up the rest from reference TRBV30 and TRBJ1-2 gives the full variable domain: SQTIHQWPATLVQPVGSPLSLECTVEGTSNPNLYWYRQAAGRGLQLLFYSVGIGQISSEVPQNLSASRPQDRQFILSSKKLLLSDSGFYLCACNRGGITIGYTFGSGTRLTVV.

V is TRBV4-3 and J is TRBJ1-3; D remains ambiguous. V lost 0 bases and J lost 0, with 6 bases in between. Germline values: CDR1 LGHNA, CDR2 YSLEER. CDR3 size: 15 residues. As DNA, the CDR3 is TGCGCCAGCAGCCAAGATATGGTCTCTGGAAACACCATATATTTT. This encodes CASSQDMVSGNTIYF.

The CDR3 region has the DNA TGTGCCAGCAGCTTACGAGCAGGGGCCAACTATGGCTACACCTTC. Its protein is CASSLRAGANYGYTF. The gene calls are TRBV7-9 and TRBJ1-2, with D maybe TRBD1 (6 bases). The CDR3 consists of 15 residues. Trimming took off 2 bases at V and 2 bases at J, with 12 bases between the two ends. Germline assignment: CDR1 SEHNR and CDR2 FQNEAQ (reference sequence).

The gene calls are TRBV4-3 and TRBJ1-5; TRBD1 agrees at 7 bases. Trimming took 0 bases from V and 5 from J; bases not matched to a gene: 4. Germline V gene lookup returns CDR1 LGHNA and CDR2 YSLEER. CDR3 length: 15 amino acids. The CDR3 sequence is CASSQDSTGDQPQHF. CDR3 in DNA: TGCGCCAGCAGCCAAGATAGTACAGGGGATCAGCCCCAGCATTTT.

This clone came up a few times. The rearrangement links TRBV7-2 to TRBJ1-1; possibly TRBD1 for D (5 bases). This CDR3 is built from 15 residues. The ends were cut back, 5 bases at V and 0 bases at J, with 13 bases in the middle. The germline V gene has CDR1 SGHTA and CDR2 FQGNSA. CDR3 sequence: CASSVSGTVNTEAFF. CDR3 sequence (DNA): TGTGCCAGCAGCGTCTCCGGGACGGTGAACACTGAAGCTTTCTTT.

The CDR3 loop reads CASSLAGGENTEAFF. The CDR3 nucleotides are TGTGCCAGCAGCTTGGCCGGGGGGGAGAACACTGAAGCTTTCTTT. The J gene is TRBJ1-1, the V gene TRBV5-5; tentatively, D is TRBD1 (5 bases). The V end lost 0 bases, the J end lost 1 base, and 10 bases lay between the germline ends. This CDR3 is 15 amino acids long. The germline V gene encodes CDR1 SGHKS and CDR2 YYEKEE (reference sequence).